The 14 T cell receptor beta chains reported below all come from one sample, sequenced in a study of early T cells in non-severe SARS-CoV-2 infection. TCRdb reprocessed the 5' RACE reads with MiXCR, giving one entry per CDR3 protein. The sample records roughly 48,000 distinct CDR3 sequences, over 3.5% being singletons. Sequencing used whole blood. All receptors derive from an adult who was a healthcare worker with PCR-confirmed SARS-CoV-2 infection or an uninfected control (not recorded which).

This clonotype was seen many times. The V gene is TRBV7-2, the J gene TRBJ2-3, with 7 bases identical to TRBD2. The V gene end was trimmed by 6 bases and the J gene end by 0 bases; junction bases not matched to a gene: 3. Germline-derived CDR1 and CDR2 are SGHTA and FQGNSA. There are 14 residues in the CDR3. The CDR3 here is CASSGAGSTDTQYF. CDR3 bases: TGTGCCAGCAGTGGAGCGGGGAGCACAGATACGCAGTATTTT.

This clonotype was seen a few times. The rearrangement uses TRBV7-6 and TRBJ2-1; no reliable D call. The ends were cut back, 2 bases at V and 7 bases at J, with 6 bases in the middle. Germline CDR1 reads SGHVS; CDR2 reads FNYEAQ. This CDR3 contains 12 residues. The CDR3 spells CASSLNRNEQFF. CDR3 nucleotide sequence: TGTGCCAGCAGCTTAAACAGAAATGAGCAGTTCTTC.

There are many counts of this clonotype. The J gene is TRBJ2-7, the V gene TRBV4-2, with 8 bases aligning to TRBD2. Germline loops: CDR1 LGHNA, CDR2 YNFKEQ. J lost 5 bases, V lost 3 bases, and 12 bases had no gene match. The CDR3 covers 16 residues. The CDR3 reads CASSQASGTSYHEQYF. CDR3 coding DNA: TGTGCCAGCAGCCAGGCGTCCGGGACTAGTTACCACGAGCAGTACTTC.

This clonotype was counted ten times or more. This chain connects TRBV5-4 to TRBJ1-1, with 9 bases matching TRBD1. Germline-derived CDR1 and CDR2 are SGHNT and YYREEE (reference sequence). CDR3 length: 14 amino acids. V shed 5 bases, J shed 5 bases, and the junction held 7 bases outside the gene matches. As DNA, the CDR3 is TGTGCCAGCAGGTTACAGGGGGCGCCTACTGAAGCTTTCTTT. The encoded protein is CASRLQGAPTEAFF. Full variable domain (missing parts from reference TRBV5-4 and TRBJ1-1): ETGVTQSPTHLIKTRGQQVTLRCSSQSGHNTVSWYQQALGQGPQFIFQYYREEENGRGNFPPRFSGLQFPNYSSELNVNALELDDSALYLCASRLQGAPTEAFFGQGTRLTVV.

This clonotype was picked up many times. The CDR3 coding sequence is TGTGCCAGCAGTCCCCTAGAGACCCAGTACTTC. This sequence encodes CASSPLETQYF. V is TRBV12-3 or TRBV12-4 and J is TRBJ2-5, with D unclear. The CDR3 totals 11 residues. Deletions cut 5 bases from V and 4 bases from J, with 5 bases between.

V is TRBV29-1 and J is TRBJ2-5; D gene ambiguous. The germline CDR1 and CDR2 sequences are SQVTM and ANQGSEA. The germline V and J ends were trimmed by 8 bases and 1 base, with 17 bases remaining between them. The CDR3 is 14 residues long. Here the CDR3 DNA reads TGCAGCAAACGCCTACAGCGAACCCAAGAGACCCAGTACTTC. Protein: CSKRLQRTQETQYF.

This clonotype occurred a few times. The V and J genes are TRBV5-4 and TRBJ2-3, with 9 bases matching TRBD2. Germline lookup yields CDR1 SGHNT and CDR2 YYREEE (reference sequence). V was clipped by 4 bases and J by 6 bases; unmatched bases: 6. The CDR3 runs 14 residues. The CDR3 loop reads CASSSRLAADTQYF. The CDR3 nucleotides read TGTGCCAGCAGCAGTCGACTAGCGGCGGATACGCAGTATTTT.

The sample holds a few counts of this clonotype. The rearrangement joins TRBV7-2 to TRBJ2-1, with D unresolved. This CDR3 has 13 amino acids. Trimming stripped 2 bases from V and 5 bases from J, with 7 bases between. Germline CDR1 and CDR2: SGHTA and FQGNSA. CDR3 sequence reads: CASSLNRDNEQFF. The CDR3 bases are TGTGCCAGCAGCTTAAACAGAGACAATGAGCAGTTCTTC.

This clonotype was recorded many times. This chain links TRBV6-5 with TRBJ2-7, with 7 bases fitting TRBD1. Germline trimming cut 5 bases from V and 3 bases from J; bases unmatched to any gene: 7. This CDR3 is built from 14 residues. In germline, CDR1 is MNHEY, CDR2 SVGAGI. CDR3 loop: CASSHPWDSYEQYF. CDR3 nucleotides: TGTGCCAGCAGTCACCCATGGGACAGCTACGAGCAGTACTTC.

At least ten counts were recorded for this clonotype. The genes are TRBV19 and TRBJ2-1; 9 bases are a match to TRBD1. Germline V gene data show CDR1 as LNHDA and CDR2 as SQIVND (reference sequence). CDR3 length: 16 amino acids. V lost 7 bases, J lost 6 bases, and 13 bases stayed unmatched. The DNA for the CDR3 is TGTGCCAGTAAAGACAGGGGGTTAAGACGAGCCAATGAGCAGTTCTTC. Amino acid sequence: CASKDRGLRRANEQFF.

There are many counts of this clonotype. This chain links TRBV7-9 with TRBJ2-6; D may correspond to TRBD1 or TRBD2 (6 bases each). V gave up 7 bases and J gave up 2 bases, with 12 bases separating them. The CDR3 covers 15 residues. Germline V lookup: CDR1 SEHNR, CDR2 FQNEAQ (reference sequence). Written as DNA, the CDR3 is TGTGCCAGCAATAGGGGGGTCCCTGGGGCCAACGTCCTGACTTTC. Encoded protein: CASNRGVPGANVLTF.

Many counts were recorded for this clonotype. The gene calls are TRBV5-4 and TRBJ1-2, with 9 bases aligning to TRBD1. Trimming removed 2 bases from V and 7 bases from J; junction bases left unmatched: 6. CDR1 and CDR2 (germline): SGHNT, YYREEE (reference sequence). This CDR3 spans 14 amino acids. This CDR3 reads CASSFEQGASGYTF. The CDR3 region has the DNA TGTGCCAGCAGCTTCGAACAGGGGGCGTCTGGCTACACCTTC.

In this sample, this clonotype turned up many times. The chain couples TRBV7-9 to TRBJ2-4, with TRBD1 matching 10 bases. V trimming: 5 bases; J trimming: 6 bases; junction bases outside the gene matches: 10. There are 16 residues in the CDR3. CDR1 is SEHNR, CDR2 FQNEAQ, per germline (reference sequence). Here the CDR3 DNA reads TGTGCCAGCAGCAAACCGGGACAGGGGCTGCGAAACATTCAGTACTTC. This encodes CASSKPGQGLRNIQYF.

Ten or more counts support this clonotype. The J gene is TRBJ1-5, the V gene TRBV15; no firm D call. Germline V gene lookup returns CDR1 LNHNV and CDR2 YYDKDF (reference sequence). The V gene lost 0 bases and the J gene lost 4 bases, with 13 bases spanning the gap. The CDR3 covers 16 residues. The CDR3, as DNA: TGTGCCACCAGCAGAGATTTGTCCGGGCAAAATCAGCCCCAGCATTTT. It yields the protein CATSRDLSGQNQPQHF.